The 28 T cell receptor beta chains in this list originate from one sample, sequenced in a study of Tregs in tolerant kidney transplant recipients. Assay used: immunoSEQ multiplex PCR; TCRdb lists only in-frame clones, some missing. The table lists under 50,000 clones, roughly nine tenths of them singletons. The sample comprised Tregs from blood. The receptor source for this set is a human donor in good health.

The J gene is TRBJ2-5, the V gene TRBV7-9; D unresolved. CDR3 size: 15 residues. V dropped 6 bases and J dropped 4 bases, with 18 bases sitting between them. Germline loops: CDR1 SEHNR, CDR2 FQNEAQ (reference sequence). CDR3 sequence reads: CASSLQLGRLETQYF. Written as DNA, the CDR3 is TGTGCCAGCAGTCTTCAGCTTGGGCGGTTAGAGACCCAGTACTTC.

This clone was picked up one time. J is TRBJ1-1 and V is TRBV18; 12 bases fit TRBD1. This CDR3 is built from 15 residues. V dropped 3 bases and J dropped 5; count of bases not matched to a gene: 4. The germline V gene has CDR1 KGHSH and CDR2 LQKENI. The CDR3, as DNA: TGTGCCAGCTCACCGCTGGGACAGGGGGCGACTGAAGCTTTCTTT. Amino acids: CASSPLGQGATEAFF.

The J gene is TRBJ2-3, the V gene TRBV5-4; TRBD2 agrees at 8 bases. Germline V CDR1 and CDR2: SGHNT, YYREEE (reference sequence). The CDR3 sequence is 16 residues long. The J segment lost 0 bases and the V segment lost 5 bases, leaving 8 bases of the junction unmatched. The CDR3 coding sequence is TGTGCCAGCAGTCAGGGTCCTAGCGGGAGCACAGATACGCAGTATTTT. This sequence encodes CASSQGPSGSTDTQYF. The variable domain in full, with the rest retrieved from reference TRBV5-4 and TRBJ2-3, is ETGVTQSPTHLIKTRGQQVTLRCSSQSGHNTVSWYQQALGQGPQFIFQYYREEENGRGNFPPRFSGLQFPNYSSELNVNALELDDSALYLCASSQGPSGSTDTQYFGPGTRLTVL.

The V call is TRBV18, the J call TRBJ2-5; 12 bases are a match to TRBD2. The CDR3 consists of 16 residues. V dropped 3 bases and J dropped 2; count of bases not matched to a gene: 4. Germline V gives CDR1 KGHSH, CDR2 LQKENI. The CDR3 here is CASSPPGLAGQETQYF. CDR3 DNA sequence: TGTGCCAGCTCACCGCCGGGACTAGCGGGTCAAGAGACCCAGTACTTC.

CDR3 in DNA: TGTGCCAGCAGCTTCCGCCGGCCTGGGGAGCAGTACTTC. It translates to CASSFRRPGEQYF. The chain carries TRBV11-2 and TRBJ2-7; D is unclear. CDR1 SGHAT and CDR2 FQNNGV come from the germline V gene. V was clipped by 3 bases and J by 7 bases, with 13 bases between them. The CDR3 has 13 amino acids.

J is TRBJ2-3 and V is TRBV2; TRBD1 agrees at 10 bases. Germline-derived CDR1 and CDR2 are SNHLY and FYNNEI. J gave up 4 bases and V 6 bases, and 1 base lay outside the gene matches. This CDR3 contains 13 residues. The CDR3 loop is CASSGQGADTQYF. The CDR3 DNA is TGTGCCAGCAGCGGACAGGGGGCAGATACGCAGTATTTT. The whole variable domain, filled in from reference TRBV2 and TRBJ2-3, reads EPEVTQTPSHQVTQMGQEVILRCVPISNHLYFYWYRQILGQKVEFLVSFYNNEISEKSEIFDDQFSVERPDGSNFTLKIRSTKLEDSAMYFCASSGQGADTQYFGPGTRLTVL.

In regard to this clone: One end of the junction does not line up with germline, which may come from a read error. The chain is built from TRBV5-1 and TRBJ2-5, with TRBD2 identical over 15 bases. This CDR3 has 17 residues. The V gene's germline CDR1 is SGHRS and CDR2 YFSETQ. The CDR3 loop is CASSPGLAGGIQETQHF. The CDR3 DNA reads TGCGCCAGCAGCCCGGGACTAGCGGGAGGTATCCAAGAGACCCAGCACTTC.

The chain recombines TRBV5-1 with TRBJ2-2, with D unresolved. The CDR3 is made up of 15 amino acids. The V and J ends lost 4 bases and 0 bases respectively, with 10 bases between them. Germline V gene data show CDR1 as SGHRS and CDR2 as YFSETQ. CDR3 loop: CASSASTPNTGELFF. The CDR3 region has the DNA TGCGCCAGCAGCGCCAGTACCCCGAACACCGGGGAGCTGTTTTTT.

The chain joins TRBV10-3 to TRBJ2-7, with D hard to call. This CDR3 is built from 12 residues. The germline V gene encodes CDR1 ENHRY and CDR2 SYGVKD. With 6 bases removed from V and 0 bases from J, the gap between germline ends came to 6 bases. In nucleotides, the CDR3 is TGTGCCATCAGCCAAACCTCCTACGAGCAGTACTTC. It encodes CAISQTSYEQYF.

CDR3 nucleotide sequence: TGTGCCAGCAGGTACCCCAGTCTGGATGAGCAGTTCTTC. Its protein product is CASRYPSLDEQFF. V and J are TRBV11-2 and TRBJ2-1, with unresolved D. Germline-derived CDR1 and CDR2 are SGHAT and FQNNGV. Trimming shortened V by 6 bases and J by 8 bases, and 14 bases separated the two germline ends. This CDR3 region has 13 residues.

The J gene is TRBJ2-1, the V gene TRBV30; D could derive from TRBD1 or TRBD2 (7 bases each). There are 16 residues in the CDR3. From germline, CDR1 is GTSNPN and CDR2 SVGIG (reference sequence). With 4 bases removed from V and 3 bases from J, the gap between germline ends came to 19 bases. CDR3 nucleotides: TGTGCCTGGACCGAACAGGGGACTATGGGCTACAATGAGCAGTTCTTC. It encodes CAWTEQGTMGYNEQFF.

The chain combines TRBV25-1 with TRBJ1-1, with D possibly TRBD1 on 5 matching bases. V dropped 4 bases and J dropped 4 bases, with 10 bases sitting between them. Germline CDR1 is MGHDK and CDR2 is SYGVNS. The CDR3 runs 13 residues. The CDR3 loop reads CASSVGASTEAFF. The CDR3 nucleotides are TGTGCCAGCAGTGTCGGGGCCAGCACTGAAGCTTTCTTT.

V is TRBV6-1 and J is TRBJ2-1; TRBD2 matches 10 bases. Unmatched junction bases numbered 7, after V lost 5 bases and J lost 9 bases. The CDR3 has 14 residues. CDR1 and CDR2 from the germline V gene are MNHNS and SASEGT. As DNA, the CDR3 is TGTGCCAGCAGTTGGGTTCTAGCGGGAGTTGAGCAGTTCTTC. Translated, it gives CASSWVLAGVEQFF.

The chain recombines TRBV7-6 with TRBJ1-3; a possible D gene is TRBD1 (5 bases). The V gene lost 0 bases and the J gene lost 9 bases, with 30 bases spanning the gap. The CDR3 totals 20 residues. Germline V gene sequence: CDR1 SGHVS, CDR2 FNYEAQ. The CDR3 protein is CASSLAWAGSSIASVGTIYF. The CDR3 DNA reads as TGTGCCAGCAGCTTAGCCTGGGCAGGGTCCAGTATCGCTTCGGTTGGCACCATATATTTT.

The V call is TRBV7-3, the J call TRBJ2-5, with 9 bases lining up with TRBD1. Looked up from germline, CDR1 is SGHTA and CDR2 is FQGTGA. The CDR3 runs 13 residues. The J segment lost 5 bases and the V segment lost 8 bases, leaving 6 bases of the junction unmatched. The chain's CDR3 is CASGTGPGETQYF. The CDR3 bases are TGTGCCAGCGGGACAGGGCCTGGGGAGACCCAGTACTTC.

The V call is TRBV30, the J call TRBJ2-7; no reliable D call. V lost 1 base, J lost 3 bases, and 10 bases lay in between. Looked up from germline, CDR1 is GTSNPN and CDR2 is SVGIG (reference sequence). The CDR3 is 13 amino acids. CDR3 coding DNA: TGTGCCTGGAGTGATGGGCCCCTCTACGAGCAGTACTTC. Encoded protein: CAWSDGPLYEQYF.

The rearrangement links TRBV19 to TRBJ1-5, with D perhaps matching TRBD1 (5 bases). V shed 5 bases and J shed 6 bases, with 11 bases lying between them. The CDR3 length is 13 residues. Germline V gene sequence: CDR1 LNHDA, CDR2 SQIVND (reference sequence). CDR3 residues: CASSASGFQPQHF. As DNA, the CDR3 is TGTGCCAGTAGTGCCTCAGGGTTTCAGCCCCAGCATTTT.

The CDR3 reads CASSTRWGRDNYEQYF. The CDR3 DNA sequence: TGTGCCAGCAGTACCCGTTGGGGGCGGGATAACTACGAGCAGTACTTC. This rearrangement joins TRBV27 to TRBJ2-7; D assignment may be TRBD1 or TRBD2 (6 bases each). Germline-derived CDR1 and CDR2 are MNHEY and SMNVEV (reference sequence). The V end lost 5 bases, the J end lost 3 bases, and 20 bases lay between the germline ends. The CDR3 sequence is 16 residues long.

Of note for this clone: The sample carries other DNA sequences with the same CDR3. The chain has TRBV25-1 and TRBJ2-2; possibly TRBD1 for D (6 bases). Trimming left V 7 bases short and J 5 bases short, with 14 bases between. CDR1 and CDR2 (germline): MGHDK, SYGVNS. The CDR3 runs to 14 residues. CDR3 bases: TGTGCCAGCACAGGGCAGGGGAGAACCGGGGAGCTGTTTTTT. This sequence encodes CASTGQGRTGELFF.

V and J are TRBV6-6 and TRBJ1-4; D remains unclear. V shed 5 bases and J shed 7 bases, with 14 bases lying between them. The CDR3 is 14 residues long. Looked up from germline, CDR1 is MNHNY and CDR2 is SVGAGI (reference sequence). CDR3 residues: CASSTSGLGEKLFF. For the CDR3, the DNA is TGTGCCAGCAGTACATCGGGCCTCGGTGAAAAACTGTTTTTT.

The V and J genes are TRBV30 and TRBJ1-2, with TRBD1 identical over 9 bases. The CDR3 sequence is 13 residues long. Looked up from germline, CDR1 is GTSNPN and CDR2 is SVGIG (reference sequence). V dropped 0 bases and J dropped 8; count of bases not matched to a gene: 4. Here the CDR3 reads CAWSVQGAEGYTF. The CDR3 DNA follows: TGTGCCTGGAGTGTACAGGGGGCTGAGGGCTACACCTTC. The full variable domain, in which reference TRBV30 and TRBJ1-2 provide the parts outside the CDR3, is SQTIHQWPATLVQPVGSPLSLECTVEGTSNPNLYWYRQAAGRGLQLLFYSVGIGQISSEVPQNLSASRPQDRQFILSSKKLLLSDSGFYLCAWSVQGAEGYTFGSGTRLTVV.

This sequence joins TRBV11-2 and TRBJ1-6; tentatively, D is TRBD1 (5 bases). Per the germline V gene, CDR1 is SGHAT and CDR2 is FQNNGV. The CDR3 extends over 16 amino acids. Trimming pared 3 bases from V and 5 bases from J, leaving 14 bases between. CDR3 protein: CASSFGGRGHNSPLHF. The DNA for the CDR3 is TGTGCCAGCAGCTTTGGCGGGAGGGGTCATAATTCACCCCTCCACTTT. The complete variable domain, with remaining parts taken from reference TRBV11-2 and TRBJ1-6, reads EAGVAQSPRYKIIEKRQSVAFWCNPISGHATLYWYQQILGQGPKLLIQFQNNGVVDDSQLPKDRFSAERLKGVDSTLKIQPAKLEDSAVYLCASSFGGRGHNSPLHFGNGTRLTVT.

The V call is TRBV5-1, the J call TRBJ2-2; 9 bases fit TRBD2. The CDR3 extends over 16 amino acids. Trimming took 4 bases from V and 0 from J; bases not matched to a gene: 4. Germline V lookup: CDR1 SGHRS, CDR2 YFSETQ. The DNA for the CDR3 is TGCGCCAGCAGCAATCCTAGCGGGGCGAACACCGGGGAGCTGTTTTTT. Amino acid sequence: CASSNPSGANTGELFF.

The chain is built from TRBV18 and TRBJ2-1, with TRBD2 matching over 8 bases. Germline lookup yields CDR1 KGHSH and CDR2 LQKENI. The CDR3 loop spans 14 amino acids. V dropped 2 bases and J dropped 6; count of bases not matched to a gene: 3. The CDR3 nucleotides are TGTGCCAGCTCACCAACTGCGGGAGGCAATGAGCAGTTCTTC. Translating it yields CASSPTAGGNEQFF.

This chain uses TRBV10-3 with TRBJ2-7; D call uncertain. Trimming took off 3 bases at V and 2 bases at J, with 11 bases between the two ends. The CDR3 runs to 14 residues. Per germline, CDR1 ENHRY and CDR2 SYGVKD. In DNA, the CDR3 is TGTGCCATCAGTGATCGGCGGTCCGCCTACGAGCAGTACTTC. Protein: CAISDRRSAYEQYF.

The rearrangement links TRBV20-1 to TRBJ2-7; D is ambiguous. This CDR3 spans 11 amino acids. Trimming left V 6 bases short and J 7 bases short, with 13 bases between. Germline loops: CDR1 DFQATT, CDR2 SNEGSKA (reference sequence). CDR3 nucleotides: TGCAGTGCCCCCGATAAGTTAGAGCAGTACTTC. It codes for CSAPDKLEQYF.

This clone has a single count. V and J are TRBV5-6 and TRBJ2-3; TRBD2 matches 10 bases. There are 16 residues in the CDR3. The germline V gene encodes CDR1 SGHDT and CDR2 YYEEEE. V lost 1 base, J lost 3 bases, and 5 bases stayed unmatched. CDR3 nucleotide sequence: TGTGCCAGCAGCTTGAGGGATAGCGGGGGGACAGATACGCAGTATTTT. This encodes CASSLRDSGGTDTQYF.

The gene calls are TRBV6-1 and TRBJ2-5; TRBD1 agrees at 8 bases. With V trimmed by 4 bases and J by 6 bases, 10 bases remained unmatched. Looked up from germline, CDR1 is MNHNS and CDR2 is SASEGT. The CDR3 is 15 amino acids. The CDR3 loop is CASSVMDRVGKTQYF. The CDR3, as DNA: TGTGCCAGCAGTGTTATGGACAGGGTAGGAAAGACCCAGTACTTC.